This entry features one TCR beta chain sequence. This clone was counted only a few times. This receptor's antigen is unknown. Base qualities were left out, and no much larger clone turns up one base away. The source of the sample is a study of CD4 T cells in relation to SARS-CoV-2 and coronaviruses (dated by TCRdb to the early 2020s). Study-level background: In the ViraFEST assay, PBMCs were grown with antigen for approximately ten days, and TCR beta CDR3s were then sequenced to identify antigen-specific clonal expansions. The negative reference condition was either a culture with an HIV-1 Nef peptide pool or a culture with no peptide. Shared crossreactive spike epitopes were mapped to their HLA restriction using patient-derived lymphoblastoid cell lines. At the level of individual TCR clonotypes, the study measured memory CD4+ T cell crossreactivity between SARS-CoV-2 spike protein and common cold coronavirus spike proteins. Samples from a few pre-COVID donors and the naive versus memory experiments were sequenced with the Adaptive Biotechnologies TCR-sequencing kit; other data were Illumina-based. For other donors in the study, expansion assays were sequenced with a different, Illumina-based TCR-beta assay. Study-level results and caveats: Roughly 70% of donors had memory CD4+ clonotypes that crossrecognized SARS-CoV-2 and at least one common cold coronavirus spike. Crossreactive clones showed significantly weaker SARS-CoV-2-driven expansion than monoreactive clones, consistent with antigenic imprinting. Small numbers of patients and of tested TCRs were a limitation of the study. Because no donor provided both pre-pandemic and post-infection samples, tracing the source of pre-existing responses was limited. Because the crossreactivity analysis focused on spike protein, crossreactivity against other viral proteins was not assessed.

Libraries were made using the immunoSEQ multiplex PCR assay. In the paper's pipeline: During preprocessing, nonproductive sequences were removed, along with CDR3s that did not begin with C, did not end with F or W, or were shorter than 7 amino acids. Antigen-specific clonotypes were called with the MANAFEST web app on the basis of expansion relative to the reference and to other culture wells. A clone was considered positive if the clone showed significant expansion compared with the reference culture in 2 of 3 replicate wells at an FDR below 0.05. A further requirement for positive clones was significant expansion compared with all other tandem wells, along with an odds ratio above 5. CDR3 homology was quantified as pairwise Levenshtein distance, calculated with the stringdist R package after three terminal residues were trimmed from each end. TCRdb mirrors the immuneACCESS table, restricted to in-frame sequences. Some clones are absent from its copies; in checked studies, under half trace to an unresolved V gene, and the reason for the others is unknown. Clone size and the V and J calls come from that table; the DNA yielded D and trimming. Recorded for this sample are tens of thousands of clones; roughly four fifths of them occurred a single time. The ten largest clones capture 13% of the sample.

CD4+ T cells from unexposed donors were collected before the COVID-19 pandemic (2011-2018). Following 10 days of culture, the EasySep CD4+ T cell isolation kit was used to isolate CD4+ T cells. As cell number allowed, CD4+ T cells from unexposed donors were tested for reactivity to SARS-CoV-2 S and N and to four common cold coronavirus spike pools. Each well held 2 million to 2.5 million PBMCs cultured in IMDM containing roughly 5.2% human AB serum and roughly 9.4 IU/ml IL-2. Half of the culture medium was replaced with fresh IL-2-containing medium on days 3 and 7. In general, every peptide culture condition was set up in three replicate wells. The leukapheresis product for the unexposed donors was obtained through commercial purchase. PBMCs were isolated from leukapheresis product or whole blood by Ficoll-Paque PLUS gradient centrifugation. PBMCs were either cryopreserved at -140°C or used fresh in the expansion assay. The QIAamp Micro DNA Kit was used to extract genomic DNA from the CD4+ T cells.

CDR1 is given as MGHDK and CDR2 as SYGVNS, both from the germline V gene. Relative to germline, V is 4 bases shorter and J is 2 bases shorter, with 11 bases between their ends. From the cysteine through the phenylalanine, the CDR3 covers 14 amino acids. Of all the DNA, just the CDR3 is kept, 42 bases in frame from base 1. The sequenced sample was CD4+ T cells from PBMCs, cultured in vitro. The V and J genes are TRBV25-1 and TRBJ1-1; matching of 5 bases hints at TRBD1 as the D gene. This clonotype was sampled from a human donor in good health. This receptor has the CDR3 CASSAGLRNTEAFF. The base sequence is TGTGCCAGCAGTGCGGGACTGAGAAACACTGAAGCTTTCTTT.